This T cell receptor beta chain was captured by sequencing in a study of cytomegalovirus exposure and HLA in healthy donors. Looking at the study overall: Earlier sequencing of 150 million to 200 million T cells yielded about 120 million unique TCR beta sequences.

Points on this clone: Its antigen is currently unknown.

V lost 2 bases, J lost 2 bases, and 24 bases stayed unmatched. The CDR3 extends over 22 amino acids. Study-wide results and caveats: The productive fraction for most TCR beta V segments was about 87% or about 30% in an earlier analysis.

The PCR was carried out with 60 Vbeta primers and 13 Jbeta primers. Assay used: immunoSEQ multiplex PCR; TCRdb lists only in-frame clones, some missing. The sample shows about 130,000 clones, more than 60% of them seen only once. Likely unrecorded immune exposures existed in these nominally healthy donors. The rearrangement links TRBV6-7 to TRBJ2-7; 10 nucleotides agree with TRBD2. TRBV6-7 is treated as an ORF (open reading frame) with a function not yet certain. The clonotype was recovered from a woman between 35 and 50 years old in good health and CMV-seropositive. The material sequenced was PBMCs. CDR3 DNA sequence: TGTGCCAGCAGTTACCGGAGAGGGGCTAGCGGGAGTCTCCCACCGCCTCCCTACGAGCAGTACTTC. Protein product: CASSYRRGASGSLPPPPYEQYF.